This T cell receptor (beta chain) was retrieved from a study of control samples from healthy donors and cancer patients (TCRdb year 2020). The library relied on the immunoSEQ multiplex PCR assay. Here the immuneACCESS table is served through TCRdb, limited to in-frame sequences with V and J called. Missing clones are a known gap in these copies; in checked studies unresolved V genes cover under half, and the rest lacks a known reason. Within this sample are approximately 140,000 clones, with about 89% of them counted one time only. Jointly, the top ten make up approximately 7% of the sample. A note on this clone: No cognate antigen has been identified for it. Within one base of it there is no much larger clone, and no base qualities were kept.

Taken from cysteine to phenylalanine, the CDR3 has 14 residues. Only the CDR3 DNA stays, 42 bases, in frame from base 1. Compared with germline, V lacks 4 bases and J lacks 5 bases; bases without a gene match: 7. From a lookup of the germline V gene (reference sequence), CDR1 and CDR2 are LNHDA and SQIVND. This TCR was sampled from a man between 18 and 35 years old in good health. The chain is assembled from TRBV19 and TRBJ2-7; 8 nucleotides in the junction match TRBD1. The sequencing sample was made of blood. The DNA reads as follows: TGTGCCAGTAGTACTGGACAGGGCATCAACGAGCAGTACTTC. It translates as CASSTGQGINEQYF.